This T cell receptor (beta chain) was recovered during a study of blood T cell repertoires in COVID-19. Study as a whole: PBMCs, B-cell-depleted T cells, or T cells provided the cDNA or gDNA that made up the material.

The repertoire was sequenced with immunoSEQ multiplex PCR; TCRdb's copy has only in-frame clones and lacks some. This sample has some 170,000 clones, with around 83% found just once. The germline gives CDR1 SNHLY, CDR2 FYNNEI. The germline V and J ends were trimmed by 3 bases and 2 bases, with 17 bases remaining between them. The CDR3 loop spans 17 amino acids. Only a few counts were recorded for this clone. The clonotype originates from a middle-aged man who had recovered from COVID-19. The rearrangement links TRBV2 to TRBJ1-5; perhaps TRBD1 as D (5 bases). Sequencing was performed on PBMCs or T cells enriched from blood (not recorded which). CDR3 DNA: TGTGCCAGCAGTGAGCAGGGAGGTAAGTCCGGCAATCAGCCCCAGCATTTT. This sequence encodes CASSEQGGKSGNQPQHF.